Sequencing of this T cell receptor (beta chain) was carried out in a study of control samples from healthy donors and cancer patients. Using immunoSEQ multiplex PCR, the repertoire was profiled, and TCRdb retains in-frame clones only, with some absent. The sample has about 94,000 clones, about nine tenths seen once; the top ten hold over 3%. Trimming left V 3 bases short and J 1 base short, with 13 bases between. CDR1 and CDR2 from the germline V gene are SGHNT and YYREEE (reference sequence). The CDR3 is 15 residues long. The receptor comes from a woman younger than 35 in good health. The chain uses TRBV5-4 and TRBJ1-2; the D is unclear. The specimen sequenced was blood. CDR3 residues: CASSSADTVNYGYTF. The CDR3 bases are TGTGCCAGCAGCTCGGCTGATACAGTTAACTATGGCTACACCTTC.